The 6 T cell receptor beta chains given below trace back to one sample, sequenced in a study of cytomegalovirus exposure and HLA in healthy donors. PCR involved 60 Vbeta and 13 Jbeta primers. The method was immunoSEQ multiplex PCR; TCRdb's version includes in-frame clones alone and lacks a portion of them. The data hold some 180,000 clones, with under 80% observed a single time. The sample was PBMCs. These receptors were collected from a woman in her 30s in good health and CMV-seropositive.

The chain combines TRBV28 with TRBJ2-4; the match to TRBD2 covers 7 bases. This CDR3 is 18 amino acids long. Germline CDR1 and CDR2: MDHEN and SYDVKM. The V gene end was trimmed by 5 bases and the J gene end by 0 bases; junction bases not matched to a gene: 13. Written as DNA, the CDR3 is TGTGCCAGCAGTGCGTCGGGAGGCGTCTTATTAGCCAAAAACATTCAGTACTTC. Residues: CASSASGGVLLAKNIQYF.

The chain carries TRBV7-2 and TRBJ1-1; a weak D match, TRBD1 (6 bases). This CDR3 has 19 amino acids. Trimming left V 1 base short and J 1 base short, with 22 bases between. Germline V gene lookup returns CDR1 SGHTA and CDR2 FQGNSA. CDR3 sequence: CASSLEGGTRKPGNTEAFF. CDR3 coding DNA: TGTGCCAGCAGCTTAGAGGGGGGGACAAGAAAACCAGGGAACACTGAAGCTTTCTTT.

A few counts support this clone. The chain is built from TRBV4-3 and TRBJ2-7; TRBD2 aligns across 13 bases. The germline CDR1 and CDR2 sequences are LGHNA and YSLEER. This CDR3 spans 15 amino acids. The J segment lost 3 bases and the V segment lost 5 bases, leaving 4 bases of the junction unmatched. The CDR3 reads CASSLTSGGNYEQYF. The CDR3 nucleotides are TGCGCCAGCAGCTTGACTAGCGGGGGGAACTACGAGCAGTACTTC.

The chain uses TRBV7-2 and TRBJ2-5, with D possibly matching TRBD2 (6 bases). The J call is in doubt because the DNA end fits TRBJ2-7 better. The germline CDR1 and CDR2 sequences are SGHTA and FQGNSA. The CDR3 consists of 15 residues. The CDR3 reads CASSLSLAGSYEQYF. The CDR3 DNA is TGTGCCAGCAGCTTATCACTAGCAGGCTCCTACGAGCAGTACTTC.

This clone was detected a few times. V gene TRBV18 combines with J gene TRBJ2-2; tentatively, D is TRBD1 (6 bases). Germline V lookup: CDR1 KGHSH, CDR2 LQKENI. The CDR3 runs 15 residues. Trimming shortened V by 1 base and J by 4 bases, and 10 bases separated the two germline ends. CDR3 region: CASSPRGPGTGELFF. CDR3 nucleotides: TGTGCCAGCTCACCACGGGGGCCGGGCACCGGGGAGCTGTTTTTT.

The CDR3 sequence: CASSRAGGARDTEAFF. In nucleotides, the CDR3 is TGTGCCAGCTCACGGGCTGGGGGGGCTAGGGACACTGAAGCTTTCTTT. This chain uses TRBV18 with TRBJ1-1, with a possible D match to TRBD1 (6 bases). Trimming stripped 4 bases from V and 3 bases from J, with 18 bases between. Germline-derived CDR1 and CDR2 are KGHSH and LQKENI. The CDR3 spans 16 residues.